Reported below is one T cell receptor (beta chain). The sample is drawn from a study of blood T cell repertoires in COVID-19. Study-level background: Spain, Italy and the United States supplied samples that represented acute and convalescent COVID-19.

The junction had 6 bases not matched to a gene; V was cut back by 7 bases and J by 6 bases. CDR3 length: 13 amino acids. Germline values: CDR1 SGDLS, CDR2 YYNGEE. The study recruited people aged about 18 to 95 years across roughly 23 US areas. Authors' processing steps: How many nucleated cells were present was estimated from reference gene primer amplification. Assay: immunoSEQ multiplex PCR; the TCRdb copy retains only in-frame clones and omits some. V, J and clone size are taken as reported in that table, and D and trimming were inferred from the DNA itself. Seen here are about 380,000 clones, 70% to 90% observed once, and the top ten hold more than 0.95%.

V gene TRBV9 combines with J gene TRBJ2-1; 8 positions match TRBD2. This TCR derives from a woman younger than 30 who had recovered from COVID-19. Sequenced input: PBMCs or T cells enriched from blood (not recorded which). CDR3 sequence: CASGRGASNEQFF. CDR3 in DNA: TGTGCCAGCGGGCGGGGGGCGAGCAATGAGCAGTTCTTC.